The entry that follows covers one TCR beta chain sequence. Its antigen is unidentified. The PCR contained 60 Vbeta and 13 Jbeta primers. Some clones are missing from TCRdb's copy, which holds only in-frame ones; the method was immunoSEQ multiplex PCR. The table has under 150,000 clones, approximately 80% seen once. This entry is derived from a study of cytomegalovirus exposure and HLA in healthy donors. Study results and caveats: Per a prior analysis, the majority of TCR beta V segments were productive roughly 90% or roughly 30% of the time. The authors listed around 150 TCR beta chains as cytomegalovirus-associated. HLA allele associations emerged for some 16,000 TCR beta sequences in a later analysis, at 0.05 false discovery rate.

This CDR3 is 14 amino acids long. Germline V CDR1 and CDR2: MNHEY, SVGAGI. V lost 6 bases to trimming and J lost 0 bases, with 11 bases between them. The rearrangement uses TRBV6-5 and TRBJ1-2; D is possibly TRBD1 (6 bases). Sequencing was performed on PBMCs. The sequence was obtained from a man aged 25-45 years in good health and CMV-seropositive. CDR3 DNA sequence: TGTGCCAGCAGACAGGGTATCTCTAACTATGGCTACACCTTC. Its translation: CASRQGISNYGYTF.